This T cell receptor beta chain was sequenced for a study of blood T cells in healthy people across ages. The wider study: In model experiments, template switching was able to capture about one barcoded beta molecule for every two T cells that were present.

Each donor was a healthy Caucasian individual from Russia, aged about 6 to 90. Primed by a sample-barcoded 5' primer and a J-beta primer mix, a second PCR proceeded for 7 to 11 cycles. Each of the cDNA molecules was tagged by a template-switch adaptor with 12 random nucleotides. TCRdb called the 5' RACE reads again in MiXCR, with one record for every CDR3 protein. Among more than 750,000 distinct CDR3 sequences listed, almost 30% were seen once. This CDR3 region has 17 residues. Germline CDR1 SGHTA, CDR2 FQGNSA. Trimming took 3 bases from V and 3 from J; bases not matched to a gene: 8. The same sample was also used in a study of T cells of mothers and their children.

This receptor was taken from a woman aged 40 to 49 in good health. The sample comprised blood. The chain employs TRBV7-2 and TRBJ1-5; TRBD1 aligns across 10 bases. This CDR3 reads CASSLGGQGWINQPQHF. DNA for the CDR3: TGTGCCAGCAGCTTGGGGGGACAGGGGTGGATCAATCAGCCCCAGCATTTT.